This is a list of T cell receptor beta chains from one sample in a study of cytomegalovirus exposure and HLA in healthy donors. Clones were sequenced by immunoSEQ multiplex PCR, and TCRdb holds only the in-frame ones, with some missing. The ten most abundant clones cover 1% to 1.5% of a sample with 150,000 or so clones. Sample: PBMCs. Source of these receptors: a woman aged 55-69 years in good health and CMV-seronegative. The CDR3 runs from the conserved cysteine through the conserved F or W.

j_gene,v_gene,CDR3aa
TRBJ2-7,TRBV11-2,CASSLGGRSEQYF
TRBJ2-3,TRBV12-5,CASGLVRGNTDTQYF
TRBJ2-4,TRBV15,CATSGEKGQLAKNIQYF
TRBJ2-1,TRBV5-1,CASSLVGAGAYNEQFF
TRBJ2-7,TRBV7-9,CASSQTSRDNEQYF
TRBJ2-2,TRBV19,CASIRQGGTGELFF
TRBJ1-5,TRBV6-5,CASSYRQINQPQHF
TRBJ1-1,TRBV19,CASSKPGLNNIEAFF
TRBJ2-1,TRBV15,CAARTSGYNEQFF
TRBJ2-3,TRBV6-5,CASSYRGTDTQYF
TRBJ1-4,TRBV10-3,CAISRGMGEKLFF
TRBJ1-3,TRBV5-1,CASSLAGGSVGNTIYF
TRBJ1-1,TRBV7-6,CASKAGGMYTEAFF
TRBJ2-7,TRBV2,CASRKPGQGAGEQYF
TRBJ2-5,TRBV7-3,CASSLGPQETQYF
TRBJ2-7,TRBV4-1,CASSPAGGTGAYEQYF
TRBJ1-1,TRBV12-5,CASAADSLNTEAFF
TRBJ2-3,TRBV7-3,CASSLGLAGDTQYF
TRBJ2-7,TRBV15,CATSRDGASGYEQYF
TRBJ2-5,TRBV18,CASSPPRTGEETQYF
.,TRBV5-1,CASSVQGVGDEQYF
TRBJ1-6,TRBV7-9,CASSLGGAYNSPLHF
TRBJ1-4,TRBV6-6,CASSYGQANEKLFF
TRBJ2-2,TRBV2,CASSSDRANTGELFF
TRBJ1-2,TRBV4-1,CASSPGGRGFGYTF
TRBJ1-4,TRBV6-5,CASSYSRGTHEKLFF
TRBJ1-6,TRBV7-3,CASSLDRGNSPLHF
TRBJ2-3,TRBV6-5,CASSYGAGSNTQYF
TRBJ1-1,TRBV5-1,CASSSGQGNTEAFF
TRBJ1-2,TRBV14,CASSHGQGYGYTF
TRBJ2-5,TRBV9,CASSVGGSGGIQETQYF
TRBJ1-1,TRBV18,CASSPLKQLTWNTEAFF
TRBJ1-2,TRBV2,CASSQGAGYTF
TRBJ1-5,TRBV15,CATSRGAQVEQPQHF
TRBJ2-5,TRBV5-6,CASSLAAGEGETQYF
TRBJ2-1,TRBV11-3,CASSAGAGTRLYNEQFF
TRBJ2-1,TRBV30,CAWSPTSAFNEQFF
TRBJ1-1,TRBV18,CASSPVNKEGEAFF
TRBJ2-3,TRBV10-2,CASSSREIGSTDTQYF
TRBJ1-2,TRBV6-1,CASSRTGILDGYTF
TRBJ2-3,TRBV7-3,CASSSGTDRSTDTQYF
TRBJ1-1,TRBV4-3,CASSQVNRGPTEAFF